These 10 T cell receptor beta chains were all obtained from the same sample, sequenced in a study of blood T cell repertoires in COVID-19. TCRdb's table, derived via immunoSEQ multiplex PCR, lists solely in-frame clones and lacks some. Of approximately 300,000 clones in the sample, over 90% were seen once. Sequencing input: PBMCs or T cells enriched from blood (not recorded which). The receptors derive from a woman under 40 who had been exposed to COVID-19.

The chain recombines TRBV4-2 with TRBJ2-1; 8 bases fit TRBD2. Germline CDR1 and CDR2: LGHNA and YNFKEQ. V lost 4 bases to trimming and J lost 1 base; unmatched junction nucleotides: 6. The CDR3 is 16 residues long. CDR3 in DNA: TGTGCCAGCAGCCCCCGCGGCGGGGGGTCCTACAATGAGCAGTTCTTC. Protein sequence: CASSPRGGGSYNEQFF.

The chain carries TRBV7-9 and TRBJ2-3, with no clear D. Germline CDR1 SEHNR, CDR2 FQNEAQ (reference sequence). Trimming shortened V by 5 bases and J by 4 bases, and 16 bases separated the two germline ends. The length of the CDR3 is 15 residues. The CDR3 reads CASSPPRFDPDTQYF. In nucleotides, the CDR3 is TGTGCCAGCAGCCCCCCTAGGTTCGACCCAGATACGCAGTATTTT. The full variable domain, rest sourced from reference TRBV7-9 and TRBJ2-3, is DTGVSQNPRHKITKRGQNVTFRCDPISEHNRLYWYRQTLGQGPEFLTYFQNEAQLEKSRLLSDRFSAERPKGSFSTLEIQRTEQGDSAMYLCASSPPRFDPDTQYFGPGTRLTVL.

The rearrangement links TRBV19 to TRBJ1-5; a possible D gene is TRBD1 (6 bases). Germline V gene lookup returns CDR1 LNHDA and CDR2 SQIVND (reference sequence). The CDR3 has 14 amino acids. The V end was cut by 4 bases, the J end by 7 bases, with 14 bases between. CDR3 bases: TGTGCCAGTAGTAACGGACAGCCCGGACAGCCCCAGCATTTT. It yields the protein CASSNGQPGQPQHF.

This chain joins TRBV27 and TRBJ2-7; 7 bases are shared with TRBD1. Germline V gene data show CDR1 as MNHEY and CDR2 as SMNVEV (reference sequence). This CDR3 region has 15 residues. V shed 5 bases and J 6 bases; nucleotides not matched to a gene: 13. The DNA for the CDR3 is TGTGCCAGCAGTCCGCTAGCCGGGACAGTTCCCGAGCAGTACTTC. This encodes CASSPLAGTVPEQYF.

CDR3 bases: TGTGCCAGCAGCTTCTCCCAGCGGGGGTTCCAAGAGACCCAGTACTTC. It translates to CASSFSQRGFQETQYF. The V and J genes are TRBV11-2 and TRBJ2-5; TRBD2 aligns across 8 bases. Trimming removed 3 bases from V and 1 base from J; junction bases left unmatched: 7. The CDR3 consists of 16 residues. Germline V lookup: CDR1 SGHAT, CDR2 FQNNGV.

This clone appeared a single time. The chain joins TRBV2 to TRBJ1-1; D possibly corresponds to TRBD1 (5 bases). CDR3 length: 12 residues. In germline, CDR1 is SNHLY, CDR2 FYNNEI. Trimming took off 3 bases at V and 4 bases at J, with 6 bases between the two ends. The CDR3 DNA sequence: TGTGCCAGCAGTGACAGGGTCACTGAAGCTTTCTTT. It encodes CASSDRVTEAFF.

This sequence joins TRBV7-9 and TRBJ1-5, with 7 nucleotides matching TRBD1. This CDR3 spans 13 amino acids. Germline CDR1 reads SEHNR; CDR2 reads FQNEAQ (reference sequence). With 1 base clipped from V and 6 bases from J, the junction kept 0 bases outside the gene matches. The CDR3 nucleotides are TGTGCCAGCAGCTTAGAGGGGGCTCAGCCCCAGCATTTT. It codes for CASSLEGAQPQHF.

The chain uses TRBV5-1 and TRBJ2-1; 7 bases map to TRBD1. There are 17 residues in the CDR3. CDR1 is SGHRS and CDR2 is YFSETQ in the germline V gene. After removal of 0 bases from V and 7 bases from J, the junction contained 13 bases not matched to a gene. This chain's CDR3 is CASSLGVGRGFGNEQFF. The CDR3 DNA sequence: TGCGCCAGCAGCTTGGGTGTTGGCAGGGGGTTTGGAAATGAGCAGTTCTTC.

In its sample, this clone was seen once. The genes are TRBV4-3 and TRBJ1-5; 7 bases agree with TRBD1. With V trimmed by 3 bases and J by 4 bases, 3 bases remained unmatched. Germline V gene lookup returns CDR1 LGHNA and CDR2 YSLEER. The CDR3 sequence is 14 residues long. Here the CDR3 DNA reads TGCGCCAGCAGCCAGCGACAGGGAAATCAGCCCCAGCATTTT. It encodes CASSQRQGNQPQHF.

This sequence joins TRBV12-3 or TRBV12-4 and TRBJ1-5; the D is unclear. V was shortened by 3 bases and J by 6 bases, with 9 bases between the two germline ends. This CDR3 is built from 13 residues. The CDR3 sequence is CASSFSEAQPQHF. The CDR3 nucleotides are TGTGCCAGCAGTTTCTCGGAGGCTCAGCCCCAGCATTTT.